This T cell receptor beta chain appears in the sequencing data of a study of cytomegalovirus exposure and HLA in healthy donors. Study findings and constraints: A reported reduction in N-insertions relative to the roughly 670-donor mean was seen in an Asian-associated ancestry cluster in a later analysis. According to the study, roughly 160 TCR beta chains were cytomegalovirus-associated.

A note on this clone: What it recognizes is unknown.

The V and J ends lost 5 bases and 0 bases, in that order; junction bases with no gene match: 2. Germline lookup yields CDR1 MDHEN and CDR2 SYDVKM. This CDR3 comprises 15 residues. Primers for the PCR totalled 60 Vbeta and 13 Jbeta. Per the original methods: An analysis performed later counted roughly 80 million unique TCR beta chains (around 11 million of them shared). Some clones are missing from TCRdb's copy, which holds only in-frame ones; the method was immunoSEQ multiplex PCR. D and trimming come from the DNA, and the V and J calls and clone size come from that table. Among about 140,000 clones listed, approximately 61% were seen once.

The sequence was collected from a woman in her forties in good health and CMV-seronegative. Sequencing was carried out using PBMCs. This rearrangement joins TRBV28 to TRBJ1-3; 9 positions match TRBD1. This CDR3 reads CASSRQGGSGNTIYF. CDR3 bases: TGTGCCAGCAGTCGACAGGGGGGCTCTGGAAACACCATATATTTT.